This T cell receptor (beta chain) is drawn from a study of T cells in Graves' hyperthyroidism and ophthalmopathy. Study overall: Peripheral blood was taken when the disease was first diagnosed, before any treatment began.

Calling Graves' hyperthyroidism stable meant ophthalmopathy did not progress within 18 months. In patients aged 18 to 65, hyperthyroidism was newly diagnosed, with duration under 2 months. Amplified TCR beta CDR3 regions came from RNA transcripts. The HTBI set primed first-round TCR CDR3 RT-PCR. TCRdb used MiXCR to reprocess the multiplex PCR reads, holding one entry per CDR3 protein. The sample shows around 340,000 distinct CDR3 sequences, over 20% of them seen only once. General study points: Among clonotypes expanded in thyroid above 0.001, most were also found in blood.

Looked up from germline, CDR1 is LNHNV and CDR2 is YYDKDF (reference sequence). The CDR3 has 14 residues. V was shortened by 0 bases and J by 2 bases, with 6 bases between the two germline ends. This clonotype has only a few counts. No antigen is known for it. The sequence came from a woman aged 45-60 years with Graves' hyperthyroidism. This chain joins TRBV15 and TRBJ2-3; D unresolved. Sequenced: blood. This CDR3 reads CATSRDRYTDTQYF. In DNA, the CDR3 is TGTGCCACCAGCAGAGACCGCTACACAGATACGCAGTATTTT. The full variable domain, in which reference TRBV15 and TRBJ2-3 provide the parts outside the CDR3, is DAMVIQNPRYQVTQFGKPVTLSCSQTLNHNVMYWYQQKSSQAPKLLFHYYDKDFNNEADTPDNFQSRRPNTSFCFLDIRSPGLGDTAMYLCATSRDRYTDTQYFGPGTRLTVL.